These 14 T cell receptor beta chains share one sample of origin, sequenced in a study of blood T cell repertoires in COVID-19. TCRdb's copy holds only in-frame clones and misses some; the assay was immunoSEQ multiplex PCR. The sample holds roughly 120,000 clones, about 78% seen once. The sample was peripheral blood. The receptors derive from a human donor in a cohort sampled during active or convalescent COVID-19.

This clone was picked up a small number of times. The chain combines TRBV19 with TRBJ2-2, with 7 bases lining up with TRBD1. Trimming removed 7 bases from V and 6 bases from J; junction bases left unmatched: 11. Germline V gives CDR1 LNHDA, CDR2 SQIVND (reference sequence). This CDR3 spans 15 amino acids. The CDR3 here is CASTKTNRGAGELFF. The CDR3 DNA reads TGTGCCAGTACCAAGACTAACAGGGGTGCCGGGGAGCTGTTTTTT.

The chain carries TRBV5-1 and TRBJ2-7, with D perhaps TRBD1 (6 bases). The germline CDR1 and CDR2 sequences are SGHRS and YFSETQ. The CDR3 has 14 amino acids. Trimming pared 1 base from V and 4 bases from J, leaving 12 bases between. CDR3 coding DNA: TGCGCCAGCAGCTTGCAGGACAGTCTTTACGAGCAGTACTTC. This encodes CASSLQDSLYEQYF.

The chain couples TRBV18 to TRBJ1-4; unclear D gene. The CDR3 is made up of 12 amino acids. The germline gives CDR1 KGHSH, CDR2 LQKENI. V lost 4 bases and J 4 bases, leaving 4 bases between the germline ends. The CDR3 reads CASSRNNEKLFF. The CDR3 coding sequence is TGTGCCAGCTCACGTAATAATGAAAAACTGTTTTTT.

The gene calls are TRBV4-2 and TRBJ2-7, with TRBD1 as a possible D gene (6 bases). This CDR3 is 16 amino acids long. The V end lost 0 bases, the J end lost 2 bases, and 14 bases lay between the germline ends. CDR1 LGHNA and CDR2 YNFKEQ come from the germline V gene. CDR3 in DNA: TGTGCCAGCAGCCAAGATACTCGAGAGGGGGCCTACGAGCAGTACTTC. Protein sequence: CASSQDTREGAYEQYF.

The chain combines TRBV7-9 with TRBJ2-2; TRBD2 matches at 7 bases. CDR3 length: 16 residues. Trimming cost V 10 bases and J 1 base; bases outside gene matches: 12. Germline assignment: CDR1 SEHNR and CDR2 FQNEAQ (reference sequence). CDR3 nucleotides: TGTGCCATCTATGTTTGGCCTAGCGGGAACACCGGGGAGCTGTTTTTT. As protein: CAIYVWPSGNTGELFF.

This clone was counted a single time. J is TRBJ2-3 and V is TRBV3-1 (or the pseudogene TRBV3-2); D remains unclear. The CDR3 sequence is 13 residues long. The V and J ends lost 4 bases and 6 bases respectively, with 11 bases between them. In germline, CDR1 is LGHDT, CDR2 YNNKEL (reference sequence). The DNA for the CDR3 is TGTGCCAGCAGCCTAGACTGGAGCGATACGCAGTATTTT. Amino acid sequence: CASSLDWSDTQYF.

J is TRBJ1-6 and V is TRBV14; TRBD1 is a possible D gene (5 bases). Looked up from germline, CDR1 is SGHDN and CDR2 is FVKESK. The CDR3 totals 15 residues. Trimming removed 1 base at V and 11 bases at J, with 15 bases between. The DNA for the CDR3 is TGTGCCAGCAGCCAAGTGGTCGGTCGGGGGACACCCCTCCACTTT. This codes for CASSQVVGRGTPLHF.

This clone was found a few times. The rearrangement joins TRBV28 to TRBJ2-5, with D possibly TRBD1 on 6 matching bases. Trimming removed 5 bases from V and 5 bases from J, with 15 bases in between. The CDR3 is made up of 14 amino acids. Per the germline V gene, CDR1 is MDHEN and CDR2 is SYDVKM. CDR3 nucleotides: TGTGCCAGCAGTCTCCCTCTTACAGGGGAGACCCAGTACTTC. Amino acid sequence: CASSLPLTGETQYF.

V usage is TRBV7-6 and J usage is TRBJ1-3; a weak D match, TRBD1 (6 bases). Germline lookup yields CDR1 SGHVS and CDR2 FNYEAQ. The V and J ends lost 5 bases and 0 bases respectively, with 17 bases between them. The CDR3 has 17 amino acids. CDR3 sequence reads: CASSPGVGRGSGNTIYF. For the CDR3, the DNA is TGTGCCAGCAGCCCAGGAGTAGGCAGGGGCTCTGGAAACACCATATATTTT.

The rearrangement joins TRBV4-3 to TRBJ2-1; perhaps TRBD1 as D (7 bases). The V gene's germline CDR1 is LGHNA and CDR2 YSLEER. Trimming cost V 8 bases and J 0 bases, with 17 bases left between them. CDR3 length: 16 amino acids. DNA for the CDR3: TGCGCCAGCTCCAGGGGGGCCCCGAGCTCCTACAATGAGCAGTTCTTC. This sequence encodes CASSRGAPSSYNEQFF.

This chain uses TRBV9 with TRBJ2-1; 10 nucleotides align to TRBD2. Germline trimming cut 5 bases from V and 2 bases from J; bases unmatched to any gene: 13. CDR1 and CDR2 (germline): SGDLS, YYNGEE. The CDR3 is 18 residues long. CDR3 region: CASSLSSPGLAAYNEQFF. In DNA, the CDR3 is TGTGCCAGCAGTCTCAGTTCCCCAGGACTAGCGGCCTACAATGAGCAGTTCTTC. The full variable domain, rest sourced from reference TRBV9 and TRBJ2-1, is DSGVTQTPKHLITATGQRVTLRCSPRSGDLSVYWYQQSLDQGLQFLIQYYNGEERAKGNILERFSAQQFPDLHSELNLSSLELGDSALYFCASSLSSPGLAAYNEQFFGPGTRLTVL.

V and J are TRBV20-1 and TRBJ2-1; D gene uncertain. The length of the CDR3 is 10 residues. Deletions cut 4 bases from V and 7 bases from J, with 5 bases between. The V gene's germline CDR1 is DFQATT and CDR2 SNEGSKA (reference sequence). The CDR3: CSAIRNEQFF. The DNA for the CDR3 is TGCAGTGCTATTAGAAATGAGCAGTTCTTC.

The genes are TRBV29-1 and TRBJ1-1; perhaps TRBD1 as D (6 bases). Trimming removed 4 bases from V and 4 bases from J, with 13 bases in between. Germline CDR1 SQVTM, CDR2 ANQGSEA. The CDR3 runs to 13 residues. Here the CDR3 reads CSVVNRVATEAFF. CDR3 DNA sequence: TGCAGCGTTGTCAACAGGGTTGCCACTGAAGCTTTCTTT.

The chain links TRBV28 to TRBJ2-7; TRBD1 is a possible D gene (6 bases). The CDR3 consists of 14 residues. Germline-derived CDR1 and CDR2 are MDHEN and SYDVKM. The V end was cut by 6 bases, the J end by 7 bases, with 19 bases between. Here the CDR3 DNA reads TGTGCCAGCAGATCCCTTGGACAGTACCTTGAGCAGTACTTC. This encodes CASRSLGQYLEQYF.